The following is a TCR beta chain sequence with its context. Its specificity is unknown. Germline CDR1 LGHNT, CDR2 FRNRAP. The CDR3 extends over 15 amino acids. Trimming left V 5 bases short and J 3 bases short, with 14 bases between. The data belong to a study of cytomegalovirus exposure and HLA in healthy donors. Study results and limitations: The TCR clusters that emerged in the first cohort tended, a later analysis found, to co-occur in the roughly 130 validation repertoires.

Profiled with immunoSEQ multiplex PCR; TCRdb holds only in-frame clones, not every one. The table shows 150,000 to 200,000 clones, with roughly 86% occurring only once. This receptor was identified in a young man in good health and CMV-seropositive. The sequencing sample was made of PBMCs. The chain links TRBV12-5 to TRBJ1-5, with D possibly being TRBD1 (5 bases). The CDR3 bases are TGTGCTAGTGGTAAACCGGGACCGATCAATCAGCCCCAGCATTTT. It encodes CASGKPGPINQPQHF.